Described below is a single T cell receptor (beta chain) sequence and its context. The sample comes from a study of blood T cell repertoires in COVID-19. Study context: T cells, B-cell-depleted T cells, or PBMCs supplied cDNA or gDNA.

Membership in each cohort depended on participant-reported clinical history. Per the germline V gene, CDR1 is LGHDT and CDR2 is YNNKEL (reference sequence). V was clipped by 4 bases and J by 4 bases, with 16 bases between them. The CDR3 is 15 residues long. Using immunoSEQ multiplex PCR, the repertoire was profiled, and TCRdb retains in-frame clones only, with some absent. The sample holds 200,000 to 250,000 clones, roughly 84% seen once. The J gene is TRBJ2-5, the V gene TRBV3-1 (or the pseudogene TRBV3-2), with a weak D call TRBD2 (6 bases). The sequence came from a woman between 35 and 50 years old who had recovered from COVID-19. Sequenced sample: PBMCs or T cells enriched from blood (not recorded which). DNA for the CDR3: TGTGCCAGCAGCCCCGACTCGGGAGCTGCAGAGACCCAGTACTTC. Protein: CASSPDSGAAETQYF.